This T cell receptor (beta chain) was sequenced for a study of cytotoxic CD8 clonotypes in ibrutinib-treated CLL. The germline V gene encodes CDR1 LNHDA and CDR2 SQIVND (reference sequence). This CDR3 has 17 residues. V was shortened by 4 bases and J by 4 bases, with 22 bases between the two germline ends. Libraries were prepared by immunoSEQ multiplex PCR; TCRdb keeps only in-frame clonotypes and omits some of them. The data hold approximately 80,000 clones, with approximately 86% observed a single time. The material was PBMCs, obtained before ibrutinib treatment. This TCR was recovered from a human donor with chronic lymphocytic leukemia. The V call is TRBV19, the J call TRBJ1-2; maybe TRBD1 (6 bases). DNA for the CDR3: TGTGCCAGTAGTAAACAGGACAGAGCTTTCCATCGCTATGGCTACACCTTC. Amino acid sequence: CASSKQDRAFHRYGYTF.